This T cell receptor beta chain was obtained from a study of shared clonotypes between healthy human individuals. Overall study context: The cohort had two women and a few men, ages 18 to 49.

TCRdb's copy holds only in-frame clones and misses some; the assay was immunoSEQ multiplex PCR. The sample records about 610,000 clones, about 96% being singletons. V dropped 7 bases and J dropped 2; count of bases not matched to a gene: 9. The CDR3 contains 15 residues. CDR1 and CDR2 from the germline V gene are MDHEN and SYDVKM. In the naive CD8 group, cells lacked CD45RO and were positively selected for CCR7, so terminally differentiated effector memory CD45RA+ cells were left out. The specimen was naive CD8+ T cells sorted from blood. The rearrangement joins TRBV28 to TRBJ2-7, with 9 bases aligning to TRBD2. This TCR was recovered from a woman in her 30s in good health. CDR3 coding DNA: TGTGCCAGCACCGAAGCGGGAGGCGAGACCTACGAGCAGTACTTC. This codes for CASTEAGGETYEQYF.